The sequence of this T cell receptor beta chain was determined in a study of T cells after yellow fever vaccination. Whole-study results and caveats: Researchers cautioned that FACS-sorted repertoires could harbor abundant clonotypes contaminating from the bulk population. Although most clonotypes did not, a small share appeared in both CD4 and CD8 compartments. The study found a weaker secondary response that peaked faster, day 5 versus 15.

TCRdb re-analysed the 5' RACE reads in MiXCR, keeping a single row per CDR3 protein. The data show some 300,000 distinct CDR3 sequences, about 10% seen once. V shed 3 bases and J 4 bases; nucleotides not matched to a gene: 4. The CDR3 runs 15 residues. Per the germline V gene, CDR1 is MGHDK and CDR2 is SYGVNS. Turning to this clonotype: Its antigen remains unidentified.

This clonotype was sampled from a man aged 18-30 years who received the YFV17D yellow fever vaccine. The chain combines TRBV25-1 with TRBJ2-3, with TRBD2 identical over 10 bases. The input for sequencing was CD4+ T cells sorted from PBMCs, taken 5 days after the yellow fever booster vaccination. The CDR3 loop reads CASSDSGGSPDTQYF. CDR3 bases: TGTGCCAGCAGTGATAGCGGGGGGAGCCCAGATACGCAGTATTTT.